These 29 T cell receptor beta chains were sequenced from one sample in a study of T cell responses to AZD1222 COVID-19 vaccine. Generated by immunoSEQ multiplex PCR, the TCRdb table keeps only in-frame clones and is missing some. This table has 79,000 or so clones, over 60% appearing once. Source: peripheral blood, taken 28 days after the second dose of the MenACWY control vaccine. These receptors were collected from an adult who received the MenACWY meningococcal vaccine as a control.

This rearrangement joins TRBV3-1 (or the pseudogene TRBV3-2) to TRBJ1-1; tentatively, D is TRBD1 (5 bases). Germline V CDR1 and CDR2: LGHDT, YNNKEL (reference sequence). Trimming took 4 bases from V and 5 from J, leaving 14 bases between them. The CDR3 sequence is 14 residues long. The CDR3 here is CASSPSREGTEAFF. CDR3 nucleotides: TGTGCCAGCAGCCCTTCCAGGGAAGGAACTGAAGCTTTCTTT.

This chain joins TRBV7-2 and TRBJ2-3, with a possible D match to TRBD1 (5 bases). The CDR3 has 14 amino acids. V lost 5 bases and J lost 0, with 9 bases in between. CDR1 is SGHTA, CDR2 FQGNSA, per germline. CDR3 in DNA: TGTGCCAGCAGCCTCGACAGCAGCACAGATACGCAGTATTTT. It encodes CASSLDSSTDTQYF.

The rearrangement joins TRBV7-6 to TRBJ1-6; 7 bases line up with TRBD1. The CDR3 has 14 residues. Germline CDR1 reads SGHVS; CDR2 reads FNYEAQ. Losses at the gene ends were 0 bases for V and 10 bases for J; bases not matched to a gene: 3. The CDR3 DNA is TGTGCCAGCAGCTTAGCCGGGACAGACTCACCCCTCCACTTT. Protein product: CASSLAGTDSPLHF.

The chain links TRBV27 to TRBJ2-3; TRBD2 aligns across 15 bases. Germline CDR1 MNHEY, CDR2 SMNVEV (reference sequence). J was trimmed by 3 bases and V by 8 bases; bases with no gene match: 3. The CDR3 loop spans 15 amino acids. CDR3: CASGTSGRLTDTQYF. The CDR3 region has the DNA TGTGCCAGCGGGACTAGCGGGAGGTTGACAGATACGCAGTATTTT.

A word on this clone: Other DNA sequences in the sample encode the same CDR3. J is TRBJ1-1 and V is TRBV9; unclear D gene. V was trimmed by 1 base and J by 0 bases, leaving 4 bases between them. CDR1 and CDR2 from the germline V gene are SGDLS and YYNGEE. The CDR3 is made up of 13 amino acids. CDR3 coding DNA: TGTGCCAGCAGCGTACAGATGAACACTGAAGCTTTCTTT. It yields the protein CASSVQMNTEAFF.

The count of this clone is one. In nucleotides, the CDR3 is TGTGCCTGGAGTGCGGAAAGCTCCTACAATGAGCAGTTCTTC. Translated: CAWSAESSYNEQFF. The V call is TRBV30, the J call TRBJ2-1; D ambiguous. The V end was cut by 1 base, the J end by 0 bases, with 7 bases between. This CDR3 region has 14 residues. In germline, CDR1 is GTSNPN, CDR2 SVGIG (reference sequence).

The chain joins TRBV7-8 to TRBJ1-6, with 7 bases matching TRBD1. Germline loops: CDR1 SGHVS, CDR2 FQNEAQ. The CDR3 runs to 13 residues. V gave up 0 bases and J gave up 10 bases; unmatched junction bases: 0. CDR3 DNA sequence: TGTGCCAGCAGCTTAGCAGGGGGCTCACCCCTCCACTTT. It translates to CASSLAGGSPLHF.

CDR3 in amino acids: CASSYAKNSPLHF. The CDR3 bases are TGTGCCAGCAGTTACGCCAAGAATTCACCCCTCCACTTT. V usage is TRBV6-5 and J usage is TRBJ1-6; D is unclear. The CDR3 length is 13 residues. Trimming removed 2 bases at V and 7 bases at J, with 6 bases between. Germline V gene lookup returns CDR1 MNHEY and CDR2 SVGAGI.

Points on this clone: Its ends do not fully match the called genes, so a read error is possible. CDR3 residues: CASTLGQRGREPQHF. The CDR3 bases are TGTGCTAGCACCCTTGGCCAGAGGGGAAGAGAGCCCCAGCATTTT. This chain uses TRBV7-7 with TRBJ1-5; D is perhaps TRBD1 (5 bases). Germline-derived CDR1 and CDR2 are SSHAT and FNYEAQ (reference sequence). The CDR3 contains 15 residues.

This clone was seen more than once but under ten times. The chain employs TRBV18 and TRBJ1-5, with D tentatively TRBD1 (5 bases). The germline V gene encodes CDR1 KGHSH and CDR2 LQKENI. There are 13 residues in the CDR3. V was cut by 3 bases and J by 6 bases, with 9 bases left in between. The CDR3 nucleotides read TGTGCCAGCTCACCCTCAGGGAGTCAGCCCCAGCATTTT. Protein: CASSPSGSQPQHF.

The chain employs TRBV7-6 and TRBJ2-2; 8 positions match TRBD2. Germline assignment: CDR1 SGHVS and CDR2 FNYEAQ. This CDR3 is built from 19 residues. V gave up 2 bases and J gave up 0 bases; unmatched junction bases: 11. The CDR3 here is CASSLLTGGASANTGELFF. CDR3 nucleotides: TGTGCCAGCAGCTTATTGACGGGAGGGGCTTCGGCGAACACCGGGGAGCTGTTTTTT.

The rearrangement uses TRBV5-5 and TRBJ1-1; no firm D call. The CDR3 length is 18 residues. The ends were cut back, 3 bases at V and 1 base at J, with 22 bases in the middle. Germline CDR1 is SGHKS and CDR2 is YYEKEE (reference sequence). CDR3 coding DNA: TGTGCCAGCAGCTGGCGCGGGAGTTCGCGACCTGGGAACACTGAAGCTTTCTTT. This encodes CASSWRGSSRPGNTEAFF.

The chain links TRBV4-3 to TRBJ2-6; D call uncertain. The V gene's germline CDR1 is LGHNA and CDR2 YSLEER. V was cut by 0 bases and J by 0 bases, with 9 bases left in between. The CDR3 runs 17 residues. CDR3 residues: CASSQEVEISGANVLTF. The CDR3, as DNA: TGCGCCAGCAGCCAAGAAGTCGAAATCTCTGGGGCCAACGTCCTGACTTTC.

This chain joins TRBV6-5 and TRBJ2-7, with D hard to call. From germline, CDR1 is MNHEY and CDR2 SVGAGI. The CDR3 is made up of 14 amino acids. V shed 2 bases and J shed 3 bases, with 11 bases lying between them. In DNA form, the CDR3 reads TGTGCCAGCAGTTACGAAGCTGAATACTACGAGCAGTACTTC. Encoded protein: CASSYEAEYYEQYF.

Written as DNA, the CDR3 is TGCAGCGTTTGGGATGGGAGGAATCAGCCCCAGCATTTT. This gives the protein CSVWDGRNQPQHF. V and J are TRBV29-1 and TRBJ1-5; D is ambiguous. The CDR3 is 13 amino acids. Trimming stripped 5 bases from V and 4 bases from J, with 12 bases between. Germline lookup yields CDR1 SQVTM and CDR2 ANQGSEA.

The V call is TRBV5-1, the J call TRBJ1-1; D not certain. The CDR3 loop spans 15 amino acids. Germline V CDR1 and CDR2: SGHRS, YFSETQ. V lost 0 bases and J lost 0, with 9 bases in between. CDR3 loop: CASSLEQRMNTEAFF. The CDR3 DNA reads as TGCGCCAGCAGCTTGGAACAGAGAATGAACACTGAAGCTTTCTTT.

CDR3 sequence: CATSPLGRLAGGGELFF. The DNA for the CDR3 is TGTGCCACCAGCCCCTTGGGGAGACTAGCGGGTGGCGGGGAGCTGTTTTTT. The chain recombines TRBV15 with TRBJ2-2, with TRBD2 identical over 10 bases. V lost 5 bases, J lost 7 bases, and 13 bases stayed unmatched. Per germline, CDR1 LNHNV and CDR2 YYDKDF (reference sequence). CDR3 length: 17 amino acids.

V gene TRBV4-3 combines with J gene TRBJ2-5, with D possibly matching TRBD2 (6 bases). This CDR3 has 13 residues. Germline CDR1 reads LGHNA; CDR2 reads YSLEER. Trimming pared 4 bases from V and 7 bases from J, leaving 13 bases between. CDR3 residues: CASSPRQGGTQYF. The CDR3 DNA reads TGCGCCAGCAGCCCTCGGCAGGGAGGGACCCAGTACTTC.

V usage is TRBV5-5 and J usage is TRBJ1-2; D unclear. The CDR3 runs to 15 residues. Germline V gene sequence: CDR1 SGHKS, CDR2 YYEKEE (reference sequence). V dropped 4 bases and J dropped 8 bases, with 21 bases sitting between them. CDR3 in amino acids: CASSLSPDLGSGYTF. The CDR3, as DNA: TGTGCCAGCAGCCTCTCCCCTGACCTCGGGAGCGGCTACACCTTC.

This chain connects TRBV28 to TRBJ1-5; 7 nucleotides agree with TRBD1. Germline V gene sequence: CDR1 MDHEN, CDR2 SYDVKM. CDR3 length: 15 amino acids. Trimming removed 4 bases from V and 6 bases from J; junction bases left unmatched: 9. CDR3 DNA sequence: TGTGCCAGCAGTTCCCGACAGGGTTCGGGTCAGCCCCAGCATTTT. Its protein is CASSSRQGSGQPQHF.

The chain couples TRBV9 to TRBJ2-1; D might be TRBD1 or TRBD2, each matching 5 bases. This CDR3 region has 16 residues. Germline assignment: CDR1 SGDLS and CDR2 YYNGEE. With 4 bases removed from V and 7 bases from J, the gap between germline ends came to 21 bases. The CDR3 DNA is TGTGCCAGCAGCCCAGACCCCCGGGGCGATTGGAATGAGCAGTTCTTC. Protein: CASSPDPRGDWNEQFF.

This clone occurred once. The V and J genes are TRBV6-2 or TRBV6-3 and TRBJ1-1; no definite D call. Trimming stripped 0 bases from V and 4 bases from J, with 18 bases between. The CDR3 has 17 amino acids. Germline assignment: CDR1 MNHEY and CDR2 SVGEGT. CDR3 in amino acids: CASSYSIGVSRSTEAFF. DNA of the CDR3: TGTGCCAGCAGTTACTCGATCGGAGTTTCCAGATCCACTGAAGCTTTCTTT.

The V gene is TRBV13, the J gene TRBJ1-1; no clear D. The CDR3 has 15 residues. V lost 3 bases and J lost 0, with 11 bases in between. Germline-derived CDR1 and CDR2 are PRHDT and FYEKMQ (reference sequence). For the CDR3, the DNA is TGTGCCAGCAGCTTTACCCGGGCGGTGAACACTGAAGCTTTCTTT. This gives the protein CASSFTRAVNTEAFF.

V and J are TRBV5-1 and TRBJ2-1; a possible D gene is TRBD1 (6 bases). The CDR3 consists of 16 residues. Germline-derived CDR1 and CDR2 are SGHRS and YFSETQ. V dropped 0 bases and J dropped 7 bases, with 17 bases sitting between them. The CDR3 loop is CASSLDPGSQGNEQFF. The CDR3 coding sequence is TGCGCCAGCAGCTTGGATCCCGGCTCTCAGGGGAATGAGCAGTTCTTC.

This chain links TRBV6-5 with TRBJ2-7, with 8 bases that match TRBD1. Germline V gives CDR1 MNHEY, CDR2 SVGAGI. CDR3 length equals 13 residues. V gave up 8 bases and J gave up 2 bases; unmatched junction bases: 5. The CDR3 nucleotides are TGTGCCAGCGGCGACAGGGGCACCTACGAGCAGTACTTC. Protein product: CASGDRGTYEQYF.

DNA for the CDR3: TGTGCCAGCAGCCAGGACAGGGGGTATTCACCCCTCCACTTT. Protein: CASSQDRGYSPLHF. V and J are TRBV6-5 and TRBJ1-6; TRBD1 matches at 10 bases. There are 14 residues in the CDR3. Germline V gene lookup returns CDR1 MNHEY and CDR2 SVGAGI. The junction had 4 bases not matched to a gene; V was cut back by 6 bases and J by 8 bases.

The chain is built from TRBV19 and TRBJ1-1; D not resolved. The CDR3 spans 11 residues. CDR1 and CDR2 (germline): LNHDA, SQIVND (reference sequence). Trimming shortened V by 8 bases and J by 4 bases, and 8 bases separated the two germline ends. CDR3 in amino acids: CASRGVTEAFF. The CDR3 bases are TGTGCCAGTCGCGGGGTCACTGAAGCTTTCTTT.

This clone was seen more than once but under ten times. V gene TRBV6-5 combines with J gene TRBJ1-1; 9 nucleotides line up with TRBD1. V lost 7 bases, J lost 10 bases, and 7 bases stayed unmatched. Germline CDR1 and CDR2: MNHEY and SVGAGI. CDR3 length equals 12 residues. CDR3 region: CASTSGQGSAFF. DNA for the CDR3: TGTGCCAGCACCTCGGGACAGGGCTCAGCTTTCTTT.

V gene TRBV30 combines with J gene TRBJ1-1; TRBD1 might be the D (6 bases). CDR1 is GTSNPN and CDR2 is SVGIG in the germline V gene (reference sequence). Trimming stripped 4 bases from V and 7 bases from J, with 13 bases between. This CDR3 spans 12 amino acids. The CDR3 reads CAWKRQVGEAFF. The CDR3 DNA follows: TGTGCCTGGAAGCGACAGGTGGGTGAAGCTTTCTTT.